The clone carrying this TCR beta chain was observed a few times. Its antigen is unknown. TCRdb re-derived calls from the reads in MiXCR, one entry per CDR3 protein. The data show 650,000 to 850,000 distinct CDR3 sequences, about 29% seen once. The data originate from a study of T cell repertoires in cytomegalovirus infection. Study-wide context: The authors relied on CMV epitopes, both recently identified HLA-C-restricted and well-studied HLA-B-restricted. Study results and limitations: The cumulative frequency of public TCR beta families distinguished individuals who carried CMV together with the relevant HLA.

Germline CDR1 is MNHEY and CDR2 is SVGEGT. Trimming took off 3 bases at V and 2 bases at J, with 14 bases between the two ends. CDR3 size: 15 residues. Sequencing was performed on cultured CD8+ T cells from PBMCs, taken from culture after CMV antigen stimulation. V is TRBV6-2 or TRBV6-3 and J is TRBJ2-7; TRBD1 is a possible D gene (5 bases). The TCR originated in a human donor in good health (CMV status not recorded). Some clones in this sample may be carry-over from other donors' samples. The CDR3 DNA is TGTGCCAGCAGTTATACGTCAGGGAATACCTACGAGCAGTACGTC. Residues: CASSYTSGNTYEQYV.